The 3 T cell receptor beta chains below were found in one sample sequenced in a study of Ad26.COV2.S vaccination and SARS-CoV-2 variants (dated by TCRdb to the early 2020s). The method was the immunoSEQ multiplex PCR assay. TCRdb retrieved this table from immuneACCESS and kept in-frame rearrangements only. Not all clones are present; in checked studies, unresolved V genes account for under half, and no reason is known for the remainder. The sample data list a few hundred thousand clones, and roughly nine tenths of these were observed just once. The top ten hold approximately 5.8% of the sample. The treatment or condition label on this specimen signifies: some 19 received Ad26.COV2.S at low or high dose, single or two shots; a few received placebo; per-sample allocation not given. For vaccine and placebo recipients, repertoires were sequenced using samples collected on day 63 after the first injection.

The starting material was peripheral blood, obtained in a trial of Ad26.COV2.S vaccine versus placebo. These receptor sequences come from a person aged 18 to 59 who received the Ad26.COV2.S COVID-19 vaccine or a placebo.

V gene TRBV28 combines with J gene TRBJ1-1, with a tentative D call TRBD1 (6 bases). Looked up from germline, CDR1 is MDHEN and CDR2 is SYDVKM. V was shortened by 7 bases and J by 12 bases, with 15 bases between the two germline ends. The CDR3 is made up of 11 amino acids. CDR3 coding DNA: TGTGCCAGCACCGCGATACAGGGAACTTTCTTT. It codes for CASTAIQGTFF.

The CDR3 region is CASSSRGRMSGWTEAFF. The CDR3 DNA sequence: TGTGCCAGTAGCTCTAGGGGCCGGATGTCGGGATGGACTGAAGCTTTCTTT. The chain links TRBV19 to TRBJ1-1; tentatively, D is TRBD1 (5 bases). The germline V gene has CDR1 LNHDA and CDR2 SQIVND (reference sequence). The V end was cut by 6 bases, the J end by 5 bases, with 25 bases between. The CDR3 is 17 residues long.

The chain uses TRBV10-3 and TRBJ1-2; 10 nucleotides line up with TRBD1. Germline V gene sequence: CDR1 ENHRY, CDR2 SYGVKD. The CDR3 runs to 14 residues. Trimming at V came to 3 bases and at J to 10 bases, leaving 8 bases not matched to a gene. The DNA for the CDR3 is TGTGCCATCAGTGAATCGACAGGGGGCGCGTCCTACACCTTC. Translation: CAISESTGGASYTF.